The 15 T cell receptor beta chains given below trace back to one sample, sequenced in a study of OX40 agonist ivuxolimab in advanced cancers. Only in-frame clones appear in the TCRdb table, and some are missing; sequencing was by immunoSEQ multiplex PCR. The sample holds approximately 30,000 clones, 80% to 85% seen once. The sequencing here drew on CD4+ or CD8+ T cells sorted from blood, taken in a trial of the OX40 agonist ivuxolimab. These TCRs come from an adult with an advanced solid tumor such as melanoma, head and neck, liver or kidney cancer.

V usage is TRBV6-6 and J usage is TRBJ2-7; 9 bases match TRBD1. CDR1 is MNHNY and CDR2 is SVGAGI in the germline V gene (reference sequence). The ends lost 4 bases at V and 7 bases at J; junction bases unmatched: 5. The CDR3 has 13 residues. CDR3 sequence reads: CASSWDREPEQYF. The CDR3 bases are TGTGCCAGCAGTTGGGACAGGGAACCGGAGCAGTACTTC.

The chain is built from TRBV5-1 and TRBJ2-1; D unresolved. This CDR3 has 12 amino acids. Per germline, CDR1 SGHRS and CDR2 YFSETQ. V gave up 1 base and J gave up 4 bases, with 3 bases separating them. The CDR3 coding sequence is TGCGCCAGCAGCTTGCTGTACAATGAGCAGTTCTTC. Residues: CASSLLYNEQFF.

V usage is TRBV21-1 and J usage is TRBJ2-7; no check of the table's D call, TRBD1, against the DNA was made. TRBV21-1 is a pseudogene locus. The CDR3 extends over 14 amino acids. The DNA for the CDR3 is TGTGCCAGCAGCAAAACGGGACACCTCTACGAGCAGTACTTC. Its translation is CASSKTGHLYEQYF.

This chain uses TRBV7-9 with TRBJ2-5; possible D gene TRBD2, 6 bases. Trimming left V 8 bases short and J 0 bases short, with 7 bases between. CDR1 and CDR2 from the germline V gene are SEHNR and FQNEAQ (reference sequence). The length of the CDR3 is 12 residues. CDR3 nucleotide sequence: TGTGCCAGCGGCGGGGACCAAGAGACCCAGTACTTC. Residues: CASGGDQETQYF.

The chain has TRBV9 and TRBJ2-7, with D possibly being TRBD2 (6 bases). The V gene's germline CDR1 is SGDLS and CDR2 YYNGEE. V dropped 0 bases and J dropped 6 bases, with 16 bases sitting between them. The CDR3 is made up of 15 amino acids. DNA of the CDR3: TGTGCCAGCAGCGTAGCGGGGGATTTCTCCCGCGAGCAGTACTTC. It yields the protein CASSVAGDFSREQYF.

The J gene is TRBJ1-6, the V gene TRBV6-5; no definite D call. The CDR3 is 15 residues long. Trimming removed 5 bases from V and 9 bases from J, with 17 bases in between. CDR1 and CDR2 from the germline V gene are MNHEY and SVGAGI. The CDR3 here is CASSPKVLAISPLHF. In DNA, the CDR3 is TGTGCCAGCAGTCCCAAGGTCTTAGCTATTTCACCCCTCCACTTT.

The J gene is TRBJ1-1, the V gene TRBV6-5; D may be TRBD1 (6 bases). Trimming removed 8 bases from V and 7 bases from J, with 11 bases in between. Germline assignment: CDR1 MNHEY and CDR2 SVGAGI. This CDR3 is built from 11 residues. In DNA form, the CDR3 reads TGTGCCAGCTGGGGGGCCATTGAAGCTTTCTTT. It encodes CASWGAIEAFF.

The V gene is TRBV4-1, the J gene TRBJ2-5; 9 bases match TRBD2. Trimming cost V 5 bases and J 6 bases; bases outside gene matches: 16. Germline loops: CDR1 MGHRA, CDR2 YSYEKL. CDR3 size: 17 residues. CDR3 residues: CASSSMSAGGGGKTQYF. CDR3 in DNA: TGCGCCAGCAGCTCGATGTCGGCGGGGGGGGGCGGAAAGACCCAGTACTTC.

The chain joins TRBV6-5 to TRBJ1-2; perhaps TRBD1 as D (5 bases). The CDR3 runs to 13 residues. The ends were cut back, 7 bases at V and 3 bases at J, with 12 bases in the middle. The germline V gene encodes CDR1 MNHEY and CDR2 SVGAGI. The CDR3 region is CASTPRGDYGYTF. The CDR3 DNA reads TGTGCCAGCACCCCGCGAGGGGACTATGGCTACACCTTC.

CDR3 DNA sequence: TGTGCCAGCAGCCTCTCGGGGGCCACTGAAGCTTTCTTT. It yields the protein CASSLSGATEAFF. The chain links TRBV9 to TRBJ1-1, with D perhaps matching TRBD1 (6 bases). The CDR3 extends over 13 amino acids. In germline, CDR1 is SGDLS, CDR2 YYNGEE. V lost 4 bases and J lost 4, with 11 bases in between.

The gene calls are TRBV6-6 and TRBJ2-6, with D perhaps TRBD2 (5 bases). The CDR3 contains 12 residues. The V and J ends lost 11 bases and 3 bases respectively, with 8 bases between them. The germline V gene has CDR1 MNHNY and CDR2 SVGAGI (reference sequence). In nucleotides, the CDR3 is TGTGCCTCCGGGGATGGGGCCAACGTCCTGACTTTC. Translated: CASGDGANVLTF.

This clone was seen only a few times. This chain joins TRBV28 and TRBJ2-7; 8 bases are a match to TRBD1. V shed 4 bases, J shed 4 bases, and the junction held 12 bases outside the gene matches. CDR3 size: 16 residues. CDR1 MDHEN and CDR2 SYDVKM come from the germline V gene. The CDR3 region is CASSSKIEGQVYEQYF. The CDR3 bases are TGTGCCAGCAGTTCAAAAATTGAGGGACAGGTGTACGAGCAGTACTTC.

The CDR3, as DNA: TGTGCCAGCAGCGTAGGTGACAGTTTGAACACTGAAGCTTTCTTT. This translates into CASSVGDSLNTEAFF. This rearrangement joins TRBV9 to TRBJ1-1; D possibly corresponds to TRBD1 (5 bases). Trimming cost V 0 bases and J 0 bases, with 9 bases left between them. This CDR3 has 15 amino acids. CDR1 and CDR2 (germline): SGDLS, YYNGEE.

This clone appeared a few times. The rearrangement links TRBV6-1 to TRBJ1-1; weak D call: TRBD1 (6 bases). Trimming cost V 5 bases and J 5 bases, with 15 bases left between them. Per germline, CDR1 MNHNS and CDR2 SASEGT. The length of the CDR3 is 14 residues. The CDR3 reads CASSFRGAGTEAFF. The CDR3 nucleotides read TGTGCCAGCAGTTTCAGGGGCGCGGGTACTGAAGCTTTCTTT.

The genes are TRBV9 and TRBJ1-2, with 8 bases matching TRBD1. With V trimmed by 0 bases and J by 2 bases, 3 bases remained unmatched. The CDR3 length is 15 residues. The V gene's germline CDR1 is SGDLS and CDR2 YYNGEE. The CDR3, as DNA: TGTGCCAGCAGCGTAGATCGACAGGGGAACTATGGCTACACCTTC. Residues: CASSVDRQGNYGYTF.